The 15 T cell receptor beta chains presented below share a single source sample, sequenced in a study of T-cell memory formation after mild COVID-19. TCRdb recomputed calls from the 5' RACE reads with MiXCR, one row per CDR3 protein. The sample has a few hundred thousand distinct CDR3 sequences; roughly a fifth are singletons. The source material was PBMCs or a T cell subset sorted from them (not recorded which). The receptors shown here come from a man younger than 35 who had mild COVID-19 (a few samples of this study predate the infection). Cell type and time point are not known.

This clonotype was seen repeatedly, ten times or more. This chain connects TRBV14 to TRBJ1-1, with D possibly matching TRBD1 (5 bases). The germline gives CDR1 SGHDN, CDR2 FVKESK. The ends were cut back, 1 base at V and 2 bases at J, with 11 bases in the middle. This CDR3 has 15 amino acids. The CDR3, as DNA: TGTGCCAGCAGCCAAGGGGGCGCCTTAAACACTGAAGCTTTCTTT. Translating it yields CASSQGGALNTEAFF.

This clonotype was observed many times. V and J are TRBV4-3 and TRBJ2-3, with D maybe TRBD2 (7 bases). The V gene lost 1 base and the J gene lost 2 bases, with 16 bases spanning the gap. From germline, CDR1 is LGHNA and CDR2 YSLEER. CDR3 length: 17 residues. This CDR3 is CASSQGSAGAYTDTQYF. The CDR3 coding sequence is TGCGCCAGCAGCCAAGGTTCTGCGGGGGCTTACACAGATACGCAGTATTTT.

The chain joins TRBV6-5 to TRBJ1-6, with no clear D. This CDR3 is 13 amino acids long. Germline V gene sequence: CDR1 MNHEY, CDR2 SVGAGI. The V gene lost 7 bases and the J gene lost 9 bases, with 13 bases spanning the gap. CDR3 protein: CASTIGTSSPLHF. The CDR3 bases are TGTGCCAGCACCATAGGTACGAGTTCACCCCTCCACTTT.

The rearrangement uses TRBV10-1 and TRBJ2-7; D possibly corresponds to TRBD1 (7 bases). Looked up from germline, CDR1 is WNHNN and CDR2 is SYGVQD (reference sequence). Trimming took 7 bases from V and 3 from J, leaving 13 bases between them. There are 13 residues in the CDR3. The chain's CDR3 is CASKAGQHYEQYV. CDR3 DNA: TGCGCCAGCAAGGCGGGACAGCACTACGAGCAGTACGTC.

This chain uses TRBV6-5 with TRBJ2-5; the D gene is possibly TRBD1 (5 bases). Trimming shortened V by 6 bases and J by 2 bases, and 13 bases separated the two germline ends. CDR1 and CDR2 from the germline V gene are MNHEY and SVGAGI. The CDR3 covers 14 residues. CDR3 DNA: TGTGCCAGCAGCCAGCAGGCAGGGCAAGAGACCCAGTACTTC. Its translation is CASSQQAGQETQYF.

This chain links TRBV9 with TRBJ2-1; 9 bases match TRBD2. The CDR3 covers 16 residues. The V and J ends lost 3 bases and 5 bases, in that order; junction bases with no gene match: 9. CDR1 SGDLS and CDR2 YYNGEE come from the germline V gene. CDR3 coding DNA: TGTGCCAGCAGCGCCGAGGGTAGCGGGAGCCACAATGAGCAGTTCTTC. Translation: CASSAEGSGSHNEQFF.

The table lists this clonotype with a few counts. V gene TRBV7-2 combines with J gene TRBJ1-1, with 7 bases aligning to TRBD1. The germline gives CDR1 SGHTA, CDR2 FQGNSA. The CDR3 sequence is 14 residues long. J lost 3 bases, V lost 2 bases, and 3 bases had no gene match. Here the CDR3 reads CASSLQGVDTEAFF. In nucleotides, the CDR3 is TGTGCCAGCAGCTTACAGGGGGTTGACACTGAAGCTTTCTTT.

The chain is built from TRBV7-2 and TRBJ2-7; weak D call: TRBD2 (6 bases). Trimming took off 7 bases at V and 2 bases at J, with 15 bases between the two ends. The CDR3 has 14 amino acids. Germline-derived CDR1 and CDR2 are SGHTA and FQGNSA. This CDR3 reads CASNTFGGPYEQYF. The CDR3 coding sequence is TGTGCCAGCAACACCTTCGGGGGACCCTACGAGCAGTACTTC. The full variable domain, in which reference TRBV7-2 and TRBJ2-7 provide the parts outside the CDR3, is GAGVSQSPSNKVTEKGKDVELRCDPISGHTALYWYRQSLGQGLEFLIYFQGNSAPDKSGLPSDRFSAERTGGSVSTLTIQRTQQEDSAVYLCASNTFGGPYEQYFGPGTRLTVT.

The genes are TRBV30 and TRBJ2-5, with a possible D match to TRBD2 (6 bases). Germline CDR1 GTSNPN, CDR2 SVGIG (reference sequence). V lost 4 bases, J lost 3 bases, and 18 bases lay in between. The CDR3 is 15 amino acids. CDR3 amino acids: CAWNHAGTGEETQYF. The CDR3 DNA sequence: TGTGCCTGGAACCACGCCGGGACTGGAGAAGAGACCCAGTACTTC.

The rearrangement links TRBV27 to TRBJ2-3; D not resolved. This CDR3 region has 11 residues. Deletions cut 7 bases from V and 4 bases from J, with 6 bases between. Germline V gene data show CDR1 as MNHEY and CDR2 as SMNVEV (reference sequence). This CDR3 reads CASTVADTQYF. The CDR3 coding sequence is TGTGCCAGCACGGTCGCAGATACGCAGTATTTT.

This rearrangement joins TRBV6-5 to TRBJ1-2; D call uncertain. CDR1 MNHEY and CDR2 SVGAGI come from the germline V gene. This CDR3 comprises 13 residues. Trimming left V 7 bases short and J 0 bases short, with 9 bases between. The CDR3 DNA follows: TGTGCCAGCACGGGCGCCACTAACTATGGCTACACCTTC. Its translation: CASTGATNYGYTF.

The chain links TRBV18 to TRBJ1-4; D remains unclear. Per the germline V gene, CDR1 is KGHSH and CDR2 is LQKENI. The CDR3 length is 15 residues. Between the trimmed V and J ends, which lost 6 bases and 4 bases, there was a span of 15 bases. The CDR3 spells CASSRALVLNEKLFF. In nucleotides, the CDR3 is TGTGCCAGCTCCCGCGCCCTTGTCCTTAATGAAAAACTGTTTTTT.

This rearrangement joins TRBV10-3 to TRBJ1-5, with no clear D. Germline V lookup: CDR1 ENHRY, CDR2 SYGVKD. Trimming removed 4 bases at V and 4 bases at J, with 8 bases between. CDR3 length equals 13 residues. The DNA of the CDR3 is TGTGCCATCAGTGTCTCGGAAAATCAGCCCCAGCATTTT. Its translation: CAISVSENQPQHF.

This clonotype was observed a few times. The chain joins TRBV12-3 or TRBV12-4 to TRBJ1-3; D perhaps matches TRBD1 (5 bases). The CDR3 runs to 16 residues. V shed 3 bases and J shed 2 bases, with 14 bases lying between them. CDR3 in DNA: TGTGCCAGCAGTTTCGGGGGGGGTCCGACTGGAAACACCATATATTTT. Protein product: CASSFGGGPTGNTIYF.

The chain combines TRBV28 with TRBJ2-3; D gene uncertain. The V gene lost 2 bases and the J gene lost 0 bases, with 9 bases spanning the gap. The CDR3 is made up of 15 amino acids. Germline V gene sequence: CDR1 MDHEN, CDR2 SYDVKM. The CDR3 is CASSLGGSSTDTQYF. The CDR3 coding sequence is TGTGCCAGCAGTTTAGGTGGTAGTAGCACAGATACGCAGTATTTT.